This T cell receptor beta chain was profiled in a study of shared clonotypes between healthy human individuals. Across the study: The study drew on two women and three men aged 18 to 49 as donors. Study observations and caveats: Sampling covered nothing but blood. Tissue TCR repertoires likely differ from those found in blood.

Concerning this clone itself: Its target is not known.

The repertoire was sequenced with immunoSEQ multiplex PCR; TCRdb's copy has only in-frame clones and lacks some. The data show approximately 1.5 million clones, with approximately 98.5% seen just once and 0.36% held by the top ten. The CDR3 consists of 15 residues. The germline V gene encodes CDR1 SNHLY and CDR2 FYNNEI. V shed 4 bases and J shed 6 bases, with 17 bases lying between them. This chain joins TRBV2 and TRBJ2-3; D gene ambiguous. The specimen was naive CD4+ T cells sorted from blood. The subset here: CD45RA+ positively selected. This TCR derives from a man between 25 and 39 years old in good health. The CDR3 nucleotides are TGTGCCAGCAGTGTTGCGTCGGCCGGTGAGGATACGCAGTATTTT. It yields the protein CASSVASAGEDTQYF.